These 12 T cell receptor beta chains were all obtained from the same sample, sequenced in a study of T cell responses to AZD1222 COVID-19 vaccine. Generated by immunoSEQ multiplex PCR, the TCRdb table keeps only in-frame clones and is missing some. The sample lists about 160,000 clones, 92% occurring once. Sequencing used peripheral blood, obtained 28 days after the second AZD1222 dose. The receptors stem from an adult who received the AZD1222 COVID-19 vaccine.

J is TRBJ1-1 and V is TRBV6-5; possibly TRBD1 for D (5 bases). The CDR3 totals 15 residues. CDR1 MNHEY and CDR2 SVGAGI come from the germline V gene. V lost 0 bases and J 2 bases, leaving 10 bases between the germline ends. CDR3 in amino acids: CASSYSIGANTEAFF. DNA of the CDR3: TGTGCCAGCAGTTACTCGATTGGGGCAAACACTGAAGCTTTCTTT.

The sample holds a few counts of this clone. The gene calls are TRBV21-1 and TRBJ1-1. TRBV21-1 is described as a pseudogene. The CDR3 runs 10 residues. CDR3 bases: TGTGCCAAAGGAGGCACTGAAGCTTTCTTT. The encoded protein is CAKGGTEAFF.

The rearrangement links TRBV20-1 to TRBJ1-1; D remains unclear. This CDR3 is 10 amino acids long. The germline V gene encodes CDR1 DFQATT and CDR2 SNEGSKA (reference sequence). The CDR3 here is CRGGNTEAFF. CDR3 coding DNA: TGCAGGGGAGGGAACACTGAAGCTTTCTTT.

This clone showed up just once. The chain carries TRBV7-9 and TRBJ2-6, with no clear D. CDR1 SEHNR and CDR2 FQNEAQ come from the germline V gene (reference sequence). The CDR3 is 14 residues long. The V end lost 4 bases, the J end lost 4 bases, and 8 bases lay between the germline ends. In DNA form, the CDR3 reads TGTGCCAGCAGCTCGTTGACGGGGGCCAACGTCCTGACTTTC. This gives the protein CASSSLTGANVLTF.

In DNA, the CDR3 is TGTGCCAGCAGCCTCGCCGGGAATGGCTACACCTTC. Protein: CASSLAGNGYTF. The rearrangement uses TRBV6-5 and TRBJ1-2; D is uncertain. Between the trimmed V and J ends, which lost 6 bases and 6 bases, there was a span of 11 bases. This CDR3 spans 12 amino acids. CDR1 is MNHEY, CDR2 SVGAGI, per germline.

The V call is TRBV13, the J call TRBJ2-7; 9 bases are a match to TRBD1. Germline V lookup: CDR1 PRHDT, CDR2 FYEKMQ (reference sequence). The CDR3 spans 15 residues. V dropped 5 bases and J dropped 4; count of bases not matched to a gene: 9. The CDR3, as DNA: TGTGCCAGCAGCCCCGCGGGACAGGGTGCGTACGAGCAGTACTTC. Protein sequence: CASSPAGQGAYEQYF.

The chain has TRBV2 and TRBJ1-1; weak D call: TRBD1 (6 bases). Trimming stripped 6 bases from V and 10 bases from J, with 21 bases between. The CDR3 is made up of 14 amino acids. CDR1 is SNHLY and CDR2 is FYNNEI in the germline V gene. CDR3 loop: CASRGTGGLTGAFF. The CDR3 DNA reads as TGTGCCAGCAGAGGGACGGGGGGCCTCACGGGAGCTTTCTTT.

The V and J genes are TRBV9 and TRBJ1-2; D ambiguous. Germline CDR1 reads SGDLS; CDR2 reads YYNGEE. The CDR3 spans 12 residues. V was shortened by 0 bases and J by 7 bases, with 7 bases between the two germline ends. CDR3 residues: CASSVGAGGYTF. The CDR3 region has the DNA TGTGCCAGCAGCGTAGGGGCTGGTGGCTACACCTTC.

The gene calls are TRBV3-1 (or the pseudogene TRBV3-2) and TRBJ1-3; the match to TRBD1 covers 7 bases. CDR1 is LGHDT, CDR2 YNNKEL, per germline (reference sequence). Trimming at V came to 5 bases and at J to 0 bases, leaving 7 bases not matched to a gene. The CDR3 sequence is 16 residues long. The CDR3 bases are TGTGCCAGCAGCTCAAGGGGACAGTACTCTGGAAACACCATATATTTT. It specifies CASSSRGQYSGNTIYF.

J is TRBJ1-2 and V is TRBV6-1, with a tentative D call TRBD1 (6 bases). From germline, CDR1 is MNHNS and CDR2 SASEGT. CDR3 length: 15 amino acids. With 1 base removed from V and 3 bases from J, the gap between germline ends came to 12 bases. The CDR3 region has the DNA TGTGCCAGCAGTGAAGTGGGGGGCCGTGACTATGGCTACACCTTC. Residues: CASSEVGGRDYGYTF.

V gene TRBV28 combines with J gene TRBJ2-1; possibly TRBD1 for D (6 bases). The V and J ends lost 5 bases and 3 bases respectively, with 17 bases between them. Per germline, CDR1 MDHEN and CDR2 SYDVKM. The length of the CDR3 is 16 residues. The CDR3 sequence: CASSPQTGWLYNEQFF. In DNA form, the CDR3 reads TGTGCCAGCAGTCCTCAGACAGGATGGCTCTACAATGAGCAGTTCTTC.

The J gene is TRBJ2-7, the V gene TRBV11-2, with 10 bases lining up with TRBD2. CDR1 and CDR2 from the germline V gene are SGHAT and FQNNGV. The CDR3 contains 16 residues. Unmatched junction bases numbered 8, after V lost 4 bases and J lost 2 bases. The CDR3 loop reads CASSWTISGGTYEQYF. The CDR3 DNA reads TGTGCCAGCAGCTGGACAATTAGCGGGGGGACCTACGAGCAGTACTTC.